Listed below are T cell receptor beta chains from one sample, sequenced in a study of control samples from healthy donors and cancer patients. The protocol was immunoSEQ multiplex PCR, while the TCRdb copy is restricted to in-frame clones and leaves out a portion. The data contain roughly 130,000 clones, 85% to 95% of them seen just once; the ten biggest clones take up approximately 1.7%. The sequencing sample was made of PBMCs. The receptor set was obtained from a man aged 50 to 60 with head and neck cancer. The CDR3 runs from the conserved cysteine through the conserved F or W. The order of the fields is J gene, clone size, V gene, D gene, CDR3 DNA, CDR3 protein. The D gene is left open where the match is weak. The size of a clone is reported for some rows only, either as once, few or many, or as a class for expanded clones.

j_gene: TRBJ1-1
abundance: .
v_gene: TRBV29-1
d_gene: .
CDR3nt: TGCAGCGTTGAAGGGCCGCCCGGGGAGACTGAAGCTTTCTTT
CDR3aa: CSVEGPPGETEAFF

j_gene: TRBJ2-7
abundance: .
v_gene: TRBV5-1
d_gene: .
CDR3nt: TGCGCCAGCAGGCAGGAACCCAGGCTTGGAGAGCAGTACTTC
CDR3aa: CASRQEPRLGEQYF

j_gene: TRBJ2-3
abundance: .
v_gene: TRBV27
d_gene: TRBD1
CDR3nt: TGTGCCAGCAGTTCACCTTCCGGGACAGCTAGCACAGATACGCAGTATTTT
CDR3aa: CASSSPSGTASTDTQYF

j_gene: TRBJ2-2
abundance: .
v_gene: TRBV19
d_gene: TRBD1
CDR3nt: TGTGCCAGTAGTAGGGACAGCTACACCGGGGAGCTGTTTTTT
CDR3aa: CASSRDSYTGELFF

j_gene: TRBJ2-3
abundance: few
v_gene: TRBV7-3
d_gene: TRBD2
CDR3nt: TGTGCCAGCAGCTTATACGGCCTAGCGGGGGGCTCAGGGAGCACAGATACGCAGTATTTT
CDR3aa: CASSLYGLAGGSGSTDTQYF

j_gene: TRBJ2-1
abundance: few
v_gene: TRBV9
d_gene: .
CDR3nt: TGTGCCAGCAGCGTAGCGGGGGGCCTGAGGAATGAGCAGTTCTTC
CDR3aa: CASSVAGGLRNEQFF

j_gene: TRBJ2-3
abundance: .
v_gene: TRBV14
d_gene: TRBD2
CDR3nt: TGTGCCAGCAGCCAAGATTTGGTCTTAGCGGGGAGGGATACGCAGTATTTT
CDR3aa: CASSQDLVLAGRDTQYF

j_gene: TRBJ2-2
abundance: .
v_gene: TRBV7-3
d_gene: .
CDR3nt: TGTGCCAGCAGACGAGGGGTCGTCGGGGAGCTGTTTTTT
CDR3aa: CASRRGVVGELFF

j_gene: TRBJ2-3
abundance: .
v_gene: TRBV7-9
d_gene: TRBD2
CDR3nt: TGTGCCAGCAGCTTAGCGGCGGGGGGAGATACGCAGTATTTT
CDR3aa: CASSLAAGGDTQYF

j_gene: TRBJ2-3
abundance: .
v_gene: TRBV4-2
d_gene: TRBD2
CDR3nt: TGTGCCAGCAGCCCCCGACTAGCGGCTAGCACAGATACGCAGTATTTT
CDR3aa: CASSPRLAASTDTQYF

j_gene: TRBJ2-3
abundance: once
v_gene: TRBV2
d_gene: TRBD1
CDR3nt: TGTGCCAGCAGTGAGAGGGCCAGGGGGCTAACAGATACGCAGTATTTT
CDR3aa: CASSERARGLTDTQYF

j_gene: TRBJ2-2
abundance: once
v_gene: TRBV3-1/TRBV3-2
d_gene: TRBD2
CDR3nt: TGTGCCAGCAGCCAAGGCCCGGGAGGGTACACCGGGGAGCTGTTTTTT
CDR3aa: CASSQGPGGYTGELFF

j_gene: TRBJ2-7
abundance: .
v_gene: TRBV2
d_gene: .
CDR3nt: TGTGCCAGCAGTGGACAGACCGAGGACCTACACGAGCAGTACTTC
CDR3aa: CASSGQTEDLHEQYF

j_gene: TRBJ2-7
abundance: .
v_gene: TRBV18
d_gene: TRBD2
CDR3nt: TGTGCCAGCTCACTACGGGAGGGCTACGAGCAGTACTTC
CDR3aa: CASSLREGYEQYF

j_gene: TRBJ2-5
abundance: .
v_gene: TRBV6-5
d_gene: TRBD2
CDR3nt: TGTGTCAGCGGGGTGAGAGGGCGTGGAGAGACCCAGTACTTC
CDR3aa: CVSGVRGRGETQYF

j_gene: TRBJ1-1
abundance: .
v_gene: TRBV9
d_gene: .
CDR3nt: TGTGCCAGCAGCGTGGGGGGTCCGAACACTGAAGCTTTCTTT
CDR3aa: CASSVGGPNTEAFF

j_gene: TRBJ2-7
abundance: .
v_gene: TRBV4-3
d_gene: .
CDR3nt: TGCGCCAGCAGCCATACCTTCCCTGCCTACGAGCAGTACTTC
CDR3aa: CASSHTFPAYEQYF

j_gene: TRBJ1-2
abundance: .
v_gene: TRBV7-2
d_gene: TRBD1
CDR3nt: TGTGCCAGCAGCTTGGGACAGCTATCATTGGATGGCTACACCTTC
CDR3aa: CASSLGQLSLDGYTF

j_gene: TRBJ2-7
abundance: .
v_gene: TRBV19
d_gene: .
CDR3nt: TGTGCCAGTAGTATCACTTCCGGTTACGAGCAGTACTTC
CDR3aa: CASSITSGYEQYF

j_gene: TRBJ1-6
abundance: .
v_gene: TRBV7-9
d_gene: .
CDR3nt: TGTGCCAGCAGCCCGATGGGGGACGGAGATTCACCCCTCCACTTT
CDR3aa: CASSPMGDGDSPLHF

j_gene: TRBJ1-1
abundance: .
v_gene: TRBV5-1
d_gene: .
CDR3nt: TGCGCCAGCAGCTTGGCCGCAGGGGCCGGCACTGAAGCTTTCTTT
CDR3aa: CASSLAAGAGTEAFF

j_gene: TRBJ2-1
abundance: .
v_gene: TRBV19
d_gene: .
CDR3nt: TGTGCCAGTAGTCCTCCCCCCTATAATGAGCAGTTCTTC
CDR3aa: CASSPPPYNEQFF

j_gene: TRBJ2-7
abundance: .
v_gene: TRBV5-1
d_gene: .
CDR3nt: TGCGCCAGCAGCCACACCGAGGACGGAACCTACGAGCAGTACTTC
CDR3aa: CASSHTEDGTYEQYF

j_gene: TRBJ2-2
abundance: .
v_gene: TRBV9
d_gene: .
CDR3nt: TGTGCCAGCAGCGGACTAGTTTGGGGCGGGGAGCTGTTTTTT
CDR3aa: CASSGLVWGGELFF

j_gene: TRBJ1-1
abundance: .
v_gene: TRBV5-1
d_gene: .
CDR3nt: TGCGCCAGCAGCTATATACCGGGCCAGACGTTCACTGAAGCTTTCTTT
CDR3aa: CASSYIPGQTFTEAFF

j_gene: TRBJ1-1
abundance: .
v_gene: TRBV5-1
d_gene: .
CDR3nt: TGCGCCAGCAGCTTGGGGGCAGGTAACACTGAAGCTTTCTTT
CDR3aa: CASSLGAGNTEAFF

j_gene: TRBJ1-5
abundance: few
v_gene: TRBV30
d_gene: TRBD1
CDR3nt: TGTGCCTGGAGCCCCGGTGGGACAGCCAATCAGCCCCAGCATTTT
CDR3aa: CAWSPGGTANQPQHF

j_gene: TRBJ1-5
abundance: few
v_gene: TRBV6-6
d_gene: .
CDR3nt: TGTGCCAGCAGTCCCTACAGGGTAAGGGATTTAGTCGATCAGCCCCAGCATTTT
CDR3aa: CASSPYRVRDLVDQPQHF

j_gene: TRBJ1-3
abundance: .
v_gene: TRBV14
d_gene: .
CDR3nt: TGTGCCAGCAGCCCTACCTTAGGTGCCGCCGCCTCCCGCTCTGGAAACACCATATATTTT
CDR3aa: CASSPTLGAAASRSGNTIYF

j_gene: TRBJ2-7
abundance: .
v_gene: TRBV3-1/TRBV3-2
d_gene: TRBD2
CDR3nt: TGTGCCAGCAGCCATCGGCTAGCGGGGGGTACCTACGAGCAGTACTTC
CDR3aa: CASSHRLAGGTYEQYF

j_gene: TRBJ2-7
abundance: .
v_gene: TRBV7-2
d_gene: TRBD1
CDR3nt: TGTGCCAGCAGCTTCCAGACAGGGGGCGGCTACGAGCAGTACTTC
CDR3aa: CASSFQTGGGYEQYF

j_gene: TRBJ2-3
abundance: .
v_gene: TRBV18
d_gene: TRBD2
CDR3nt: TGTGCCAGCTCACCCGCGGGGGGGCCTGCAGATACGCAGTATTTT
CDR3aa: CASSPAGGPADTQYF

j_gene: TRBJ1-3
abundance: .
v_gene: TRBV5-6
d_gene: .
CDR3nt: TGTGCCAGCAGCCCCGGTTACCCCTCCTCTGGAAACACCATATATTTT
CDR3aa: CASSPGYPSSGNTIYF